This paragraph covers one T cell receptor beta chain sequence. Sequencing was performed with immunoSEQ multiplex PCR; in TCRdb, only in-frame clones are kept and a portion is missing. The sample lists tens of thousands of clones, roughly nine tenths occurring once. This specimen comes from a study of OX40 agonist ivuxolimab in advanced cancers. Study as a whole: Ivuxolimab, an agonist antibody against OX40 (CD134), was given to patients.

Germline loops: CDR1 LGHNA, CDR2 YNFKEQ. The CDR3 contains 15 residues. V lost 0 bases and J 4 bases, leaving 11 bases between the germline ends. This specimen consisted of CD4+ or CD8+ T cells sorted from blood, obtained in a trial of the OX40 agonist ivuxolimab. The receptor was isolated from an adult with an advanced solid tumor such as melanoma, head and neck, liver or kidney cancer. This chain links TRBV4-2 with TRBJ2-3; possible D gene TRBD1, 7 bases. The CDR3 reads CASSQEPRGADTQYF. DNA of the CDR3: TGTGCCAGCAGCCAAGAACCCAGGGGGGCAGATACGCAGTATTTT.